This is a list of T cell receptor beta chains from one sample in a study of CXCR3-negative and CXCR3-positive naive CD8 T cells. TCRdb reprocessed the 5' RACE reads and keeps a single row for each CDR3 protein, giving no DNA. The sample totals approximately 59,000 distinct CDR3 sequences. The source material was naive CXCR3+ CD8+ T cells from blood. The receptor set was obtained from a human donor in good health. Some clones in this sample may be carry-over from other donors' samples. Both conserved end residues are part of each CDR3.

v_gene	j_gene	CDR3aa
TRBV29-1	TRBJ2-7	CSVGRNYEQYF
TRBV28	TRBJ2-3	CASTERGGTDTQYF
TRBV7-6	TRBJ2-1	CASSKPGLTYNEQFF
TRBV9	TRBJ2-7	CASSVADSLSYEQYF
TRBV4-3	TRBJ2-5	CASSQDLTEETQYF
TRBV25-1	TRBJ1-1	CASSEVGTEAFF
TRBV4-1	TRBJ1-1	CASSQTPGTTLDTEAFF
TRBV27	TRBJ2-3	CASSSGTTPSTDTQYF
TRBV7-9	TRBJ2-7	CASSYRGEDEQYF
TRBV7-2	TRBJ1-6	CASTPGQGNSPLHF
TRBV7-3	TRBJ2-3	CASSYGTGRSTDTQYF
TRBV14	TRBJ2-7	CASSQEVGDEQYF
TRBV28	TRBJ2-1	CASSFRPGRGNSNEQFF
TRBV7-9	TRBJ2-3	CASSPSTGSTDTQYF
TRBV4-3	TRBJ2-5	CASSQDTTLQETQYF
TRBV28	TRBJ1-1	CASRPGGGYTEAFF
TRBV7-3	TRBJ2-3	CASSSSGGSTDTQYF
TRBV6-2/TRBV6-3	TRBJ2-5	CASSYSRLAGGLDETQYF
TRBV18	TRBJ1-2	CASSPPGGHAELYGYTF
TRBV27	TRBJ2-1	CASSALNEQFF
TRBV30	TRBJ2-1	CAWTIGYNEQFF
TRBV7-3	TRBJ1-1	CASSLEGGYTEAFF